The rows below give T cell receptor beta chains drawn from one sample of a study of blood T cell repertoires in COVID-19. Clones were read by immunoSEQ multiplex PCR, and TCRdb kept only the in-frame ones, dropping some. The sample yields fewer than 200,000 clones, 65% to 85% seen once. The specimen sequenced was PBMCs or T cells enriched from blood (not recorded which). These receptors all come from a woman aged 25 to 39 who had been exposed to COVID-19. CDR3s include the opening cysteine and the closing phenylalanine or tryptophan. D genes are given only for firm matches. Size is omitted from some rows. Given values are once, few, many or a class for expanded clones.

d_gene,v_gene,j_gene,abundance,CDR3nt,CDR3aa
TRBD1,TRBV11-2,TRBJ2-2,-,TGTGCCAGCAGGAGACAGGGATCCACCGGGGAGCTGTTTTTT,CASRRQGSTGELFF
-,TRBV5-4,TRBJ2-5,-,TGTGCCAGCAGCTTGACTAGAAGGCAAGAGACCCAGTACTTC,CASSLTRRQETQYF
TRBD2,TRBV19,TRBJ2-1,-,TGTGCCAGTAGTACTACTAGCGGGGGATTTTACAATGAGCAGTTCTTC,CASSTTSGGFYNEQFF
-,TRBV2,TRBJ1-1,-,TGTGCCAGCAGTGTTTCAGGGACTGAAGCTTTCTTT,CASSVSGTEAFF
TRBD2,TRBV15,TRBJ2-7,-,TGTGCCACCAGCAGGGCGGGGGAGGGCTACTACGAGCAGTACTTC,CATSRAGEGYYEQYF
-,TRBV6-2/TRBV6-3,TRBJ1-1,-,TGTGCCAGCAGTTACCACCTCCCCCAGGTCACTGAAGCTTTCTTT,CASSYHLPQVTEAFF
-,TRBV29-1,TRBJ1-2,-,TGCAGCGTTACTGGCGGGGAAAGGAGCTACACCTTC,CSVTGGERSYTF
TRBD1,TRBV7-9,TRBJ2-7,-,TGTGCCAGCAGCTTTTATCTGTCAGGGGGTCGAGGCGAGCAGTACTTC,CASSFYLSGGRGEQYF
TRBD1,TRBV5-6,TRBJ1-5,-,TGTGCCAGCAGCAGCCTCGGGACAGGGCCTAATCAGCCCCAGCATTTT,CASSSLGTGPNQPQHF
-,TRBV19,TRBJ2-7,-,TGTGCCAGTAGACTGTCACAGGGCTCGAGCTCCTACGAGCAGTACTTC,CASRLSQGSSSYEQYF
TRBD2,TRBV19,TRBJ2-5,-,TGTGCCAGTAGTCGGGGAGGTGGACTAGCGGGGCTGCGGGAGACCCAGTACTTC,CASSRGGGLAGLRETQYF
TRBD1,TRBV4-1,TRBJ1-1,few,TGCGCCAGCAGCCAAGACAGGAGGACAGGGGCATTCCACACTGAAGCTTTCTTT,CASSQDRRTGAFHTEAFF
-,TRBV2,TRBJ2-5,-,TGTGCCAGCTGCAAGCGGAAGGAAGAGACCCAGTACTTC,CASCKRKEETQYF
TRBD2,TRBV6-6,TRBJ2-1,-,TGTGCCAGCAGTTATTTAGCGGGGTCCTACAATGAGCAGTTCTTC,CASSYLAGSYNEQFF
TRBD1,TRBV11-2,TRBJ2-7,few,TGTGCCAGCAGCACAAAACAGGGGGTGACCTACGAGCAGTACTTC,CASSTKQGVTYEQYF
TRBD1,TRBV5-1,TRBJ1-1,-,TGCGCCAGCAGCTGGGGGGACAGGACGAGCACTGAAGCTTTCTTT,CASSWGDRTSTEAFF
-,TRBV19,TRBJ2-7,-,TGTGCCAGTAGTATGGGCCACAGGGCCGCAAACGAGCAGTACTTC,CASSMGHRAANEQYF
TRBD1,TRBV5-1,TRBJ1-1,once,TGCGCCAGCAGCTTGGTTCCAGGGGGGACCACTGAAGCTTTCTTT,CASSLVPGGTTEAFF
TRBD1,TRBV15,TRBJ2-1,-,TGTGCCACCAGCAGAGAGAGCTTGGGGACAGGGCACAATGAGCAGTTCTTC,CATSRESLGTGHNEQFF
TRBD2,TRBV5-1,TRBJ2-7,-,TGCGCCAGCAGCTTGGGGGACTACAACGAGCAGTACTTC,CASSLGDYNEQYF
-,TRBV7-9,TRBJ1-2,once,TGTGCCAGCAGCTTAGATGTGAGCCCTCATGGCTACACCTTC,CASSLDVSPHGYTF
-,TRBV12-3/TRBV12-4,TRBJ1-5,few,TGTGCCAGCAGTCGACAGGCTGGGCCCCAGCATTTT,CASSRQAGPQHF
-,TRBV27,TRBJ2-7,once,TGTGCCAGCAGTTTGACTGGGAGCTCCTACGAGCAGTACTTC,CASSLTGSSYEQYF
-,TRBV14,TRBJ2-7,-,TGTGCCAGCAGCCAAGATCAACAGGGCTCCCACGAGCAGTACTTC,CASSQDQQGSHEQYF
-,TRBV9,TRBJ2-3,-,TGTGCCAGCAGCGCAGGCAATAGGGGAGATACGCAGTATTTT,CASSAGNRGDTQYF
TRBD1,TRBV27,TRBJ1-2,-,TGTGCCAGCAGTTCGCCCGGGGACAGCCTGATCACTGGCTACACCTTC,CASSSPGDSLITGYTF
-,TRBV30,TRBJ1-5,-,TGTGCCTGGAATTCGGGTTATCAGCCCCAGCATTTT,CAWNSGYQPQHF
TRBD1,TRBV7-9,TRBJ2-2,few,TGTGCCAGCAGCCTCGGGACAGGGGTCGCCGGGGAGCTGTTTTTT,CASSLGTGVAGELFF
TRBD1,TRBV9,TRBJ2-3,-,TGTGCCAGCAGCGCCGGGACAGGGGGCACAGATACGCAGTATTTT,CASSAGTGGTDTQYF
-,TRBV29-1,TRBJ1-5,few,TGCAGCGCCTTGGGGGGTAGCAATCAGCCCCAGCATTTT,CSALGGSNQPQHF
TRBD2,TRBV3-1/TRBV3-2,TRBJ2-7,-,TGTGCCAGCAGCTATGGACTAGCGGCGGCGTCCTACGAGCAGTACTTC,CASSYGLAAASYEQYF
TRBD1,TRBV10-3,TRBJ1-5,-,TGTGCCACGGGCGGGACAGATCAGCCCCAGCATTTT,CATGGTDQPQHF
-,TRBV19,TRBJ2-7,once,TGTGCCAGTAGTATAGACCTACTGGGGCTTACAAGTTCCTACGAGCAGTACTTC,CASSIDLLGLTSSYEQYF
-,TRBV4-1,TRBJ1-1,-,TGCGCCAGCAGCCAAATCTTGGGAGACACTGAAGCTTTCTTT,CASSQILGDTEAFF
-,TRBV30,TRBJ1-2,-,TGTGCCTGGAATACCCTCAGGGGCTACACCTTC,CAWNTLRGYTF
TRBD1,TRBV7-2,TRBJ1-3,-,TGTGCCAGCAGCATTAACACAGGGGGCTCTGGAAACACCATATATTTT,CASSINTGGSGNTIYF
-,TRBV12-3/TRBV12-4,TRBJ2-7,-,TGTGCCAGCAGCCAAGGGGGGGCGGACGAGCAGTACTTC,CASSQGGADEQYF
-,TRBV6-5,TRBJ2-6,-,TGTGCCAGCAGCGGACAGATGGCTGGGGCCAACGTCCTGACTTTC,CASSGQMAGANVLTF
-,TRBV9,TRBJ1-2,-,TGTGCCAGCAGCGTAGAGGCAGCCCCGGGGGAGGGCTACACCTTC,CASSVEAAPGEGYTF
-,TRBV25-1,TRBJ2-7,-,TGTGCCAGCAGTGACAGCTACGAGCAGTACTTC,CASSDSYEQYF
-,TRBV29-1,TRBJ1-1,few,TGCAGCGCGACGGGGGGGGCTGAAGCTTTCTTT,CSATGGAEAFF
TRBD1,TRBV19,TRBJ2-2,-,TGTGCCAGTAGATCACAGGGGTTTTACACCGGGGAGCTGTTTTTT,CASRSQGFYTGELFF
-,TRBV5-1,TRBJ1-3,once,TGCGCCAGCAGCTTGGAGAGGACATCCACTTCCCCCTCTGGAAACACCATATATTTT,CASSLERTSTSPSGNTIYF
TRBD2,TRBV4-1,TRBJ2-5,-,TGCGCCAGCAGCCCGGGGACTAGCGGGGGCCAGTACTTC,CASSPGTSGGQYF
TRBD1,TRBV6-5,TRBJ1-5,-,TGTGCCAGCAGTTCCGACAGGGGGCCTCGGCAGCCCCAGCATTTT,CASSSDRGPRQPQHF
-,TRBV2,TRBJ1-4,once,TGTGCCAGCAGTGAAGGGGGGGCAACTAATGAAAAACTGTTTTTT,CASSEGGATNEKLFF
TRBD1,TRBV23-1,TRBJ1-3,few,TGCGCCCCGCCCGGGACAGGGTTAATAAAGCCGTGGAACACCATATATTTT,CAPPGTGLIKPWNTIYF
-,TRBV18,TRBJ2-7,-,TGTGCCAGCTCACCACGGAGGGAAGGGACGGGCGAGCAGTACTTC,CASSPRREGTGEQYF
-,TRBV2,TRBJ1-5,few,TGTGCCAGCAGGGCCCGGGGGAACAAACTCACTTTACAAGGCTCAAATCAGCCCCAGCATTTT,CASRARGNKLTLQGSNQPQHF
TRBD1,TRBV11-2,TRBJ2-7,-,TGTGCCAGCAGAAATACAGGGGAGTGGAGTTACGAGCAGTACTTC,CASRNTGEWSYEQYF
-,TRBV6-4,TRBJ2-3,-,TGTGCCAGCAGTGTTGGGACTAGCACAGATACGCAGTATTTT,CASSVGTSTDTQYF
TRBD2,TRBV18,TRBJ2-1,-,TGTGCCAGCTCACCTGGGGGACTAGCGGGGGCCTACAATGAGCAGTTCTTC,CASSPGGLAGAYNEQFF
-,TRBV5-1,TRBJ2-5,-,TGCGCCAGCAGCCACAGCTCCAAGTATGGGACCCAGTACTTC,CASSHSSKYGTQYF
TRBD1,TRBV7-9,TRBJ2-1,few,TGTGCCAGCAGCGTAGATTCGACCGGGACAGGTTACAATGAGCAGTTCTTC,CASSVDSTGTGYNEQFF
-,TRBV2,TRBJ2-5,-,TGTGCCAGCAGTGGCCAGGTTAACCAAGAGACCCAGTACTTC,CASSGQVNQETQYF